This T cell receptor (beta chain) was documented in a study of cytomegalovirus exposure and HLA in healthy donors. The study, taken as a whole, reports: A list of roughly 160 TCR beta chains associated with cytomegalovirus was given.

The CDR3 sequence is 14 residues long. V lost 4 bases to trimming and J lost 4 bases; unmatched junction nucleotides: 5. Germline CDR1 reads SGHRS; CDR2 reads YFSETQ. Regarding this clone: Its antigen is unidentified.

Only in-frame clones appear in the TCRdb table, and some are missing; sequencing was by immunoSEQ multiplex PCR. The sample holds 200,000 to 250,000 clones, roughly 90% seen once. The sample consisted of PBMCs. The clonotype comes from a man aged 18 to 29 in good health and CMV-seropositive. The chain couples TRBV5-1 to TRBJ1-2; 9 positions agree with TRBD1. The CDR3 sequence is CASSPGTGSYGYTF. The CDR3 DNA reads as TGCGCCAGCAGCCCCGGGACAGGGAGCTATGGCTACACCTTC.